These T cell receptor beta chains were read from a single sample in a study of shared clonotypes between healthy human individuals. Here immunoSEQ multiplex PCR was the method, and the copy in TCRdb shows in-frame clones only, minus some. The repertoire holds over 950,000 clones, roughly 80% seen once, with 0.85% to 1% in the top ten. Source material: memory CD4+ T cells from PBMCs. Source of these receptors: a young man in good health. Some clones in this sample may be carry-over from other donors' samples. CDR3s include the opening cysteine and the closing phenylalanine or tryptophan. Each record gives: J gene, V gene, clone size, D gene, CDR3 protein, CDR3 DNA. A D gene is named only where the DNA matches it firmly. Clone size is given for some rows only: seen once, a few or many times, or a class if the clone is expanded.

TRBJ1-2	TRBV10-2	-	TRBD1	CASSDTGTGDYGYTF	TGCGCCAGCAGTGACACCGGGACAGGGGACTATGGCTACACCTTC
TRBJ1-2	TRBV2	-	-	CASKGDINYGYTF	TGTGCCAGCAAAGGGGACATTAACTATGGCTACACCTTC
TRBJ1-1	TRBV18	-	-	CASSPQNGEAFF	TGTGCCAGCTCACCTCAGAATGGTGAAGCTTTCTTT
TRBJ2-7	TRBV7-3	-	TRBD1	CASSSGTGGVWEQYF	TGTGCCAGCAGCTCCGGGACAGGGGGAGTTTGGGAGCAGTACTTC
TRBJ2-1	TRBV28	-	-	CASREHNEQFF	TGTGCCAGCAGGGAACACAATGAGCAGTTCTTC
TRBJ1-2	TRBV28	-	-	CASSLLSGPYGYTF	TGTGCCAGCAGTTTATTATCAGGGCCCTATGGCTACACCTTC
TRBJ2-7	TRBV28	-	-	CASSSSPYEQYF	TGTGCCAGCAGCTCCAGCCCCTACGAGCAGTACTTC
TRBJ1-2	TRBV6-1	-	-	CASSSARGYTF	TGTGCCAGCAGTTCCGCGAGGGGCTACACCTTC
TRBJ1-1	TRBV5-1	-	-	CASSLAARGDTEAFF	TGCGCCAGCAGCTTGGCCGCAAGGGGGGACACTGAAGCTTTCTTT
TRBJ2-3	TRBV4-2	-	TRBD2	CASSQGGRREGPRTDTQYF	TGTGCCAGCAGCCAAGGAGGTCGGCGGGAGGGCCCCCGCACAGATACGCAGTATTTT
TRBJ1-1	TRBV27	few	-	CASSTLGGLALAFF	TGTGCCAGCAGCACCCTAGGGGGTTTGGCTTTAGCTTTCTTT
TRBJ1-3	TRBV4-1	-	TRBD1	CASSHPVDRASGNTIYF	TGCGCCAGCAGCCACCCTGTTGACAGGGCATCGGGAAACACCATATATTTT
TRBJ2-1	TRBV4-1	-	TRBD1	CASSLWGRQGGHNEQFF	TGCGCCAGCAGCCTTTGGGGCCGACAGGGGGGCCACAATGAGCAGTTCTTC
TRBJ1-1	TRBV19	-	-	CASRWGGVNTEAFF	TGTGCCAGTCGCTGGGGAGGAGTGAACACTGAAGCTTTCTTT